The 31 T cell receptor beta chains below come from one sample, sequenced in a study of T cell responses to AZD1222 COVID-19 vaccine. The table came from immunoSEQ multiplex PCR; TCRdb's copy has only in-frame clones and leaves some out. The sample contains about 110,000 clones, roughly 89% of which appear only once. Specimen: peripheral blood, collected on day 0 of AZD1222 vaccination. Source of these receptors: an adult in good health.

The rearrangement uses TRBV7-6 and TRBJ1-3; a possible D gene is TRBD1 (5 bases). Germline CDR1 is SGHVS and CDR2 is FNYEAQ. The V and J ends lost 5 bases and 1 base respectively, with 15 bases between them. The CDR3 runs to 16 residues. CDR3 DNA sequence: TGTGCCAGCAGCGGACGATCGACAGCTTCTGGAAACACCATATATTTT. Residues: CASSGRSTASGNTIYF.

This clone was detected only once. This chain joins TRBV3-1 (or the pseudogene TRBV3-2) and TRBJ2-7; either TRBD1 or TRBD2 may supply D (5 bases each). Germline V gene sequence: CDR1 LGHDT, CDR2 YNNKEL (reference sequence). The CDR3 runs 16 residues. V lost 0 bases, J lost 6 bases, and 18 bases lay in between. The CDR3 reads CASSQDYRPSGGEQYF. The CDR3 DNA is TGTGCCAGCAGCCAAGATTACAGGCCAAGCGGAGGCGAGCAGTACTTC.

This chain connects TRBV9 to TRBJ2-2, with D possibly matching TRBD2 (6 bases). The germline V gene encodes CDR1 SGDLS and CDR2 YYNGEE. With 5 bases removed from V and 0 bases from J, the gap between germline ends came to 11 bases. The CDR3 is 15 amino acids. CDR3 sequence reads: CASRYGTSNTGELFF. The DNA for the CDR3 is TGTGCCAGCAGATACGGGACTTCGAACACCGGGGAGCTGTTTTTT.

J is TRBJ1-5 and V is TRBV12-5; the D is unclear. The CDR3 spans 13 residues. Germline-derived CDR1 and CDR2 are LGHNT and FRNRAP. Trimming took 7 bases from V and 3 from J, leaving 10 bases between them. The CDR3 spells CASASRVNQPQHF. In nucleotides, the CDR3 is TGTGCTAGTGCCTCTCGAGTCAATCAGCCCCAGCATTTT. The complete variable domain, with remaining parts taken from reference TRBV12-5 and TRBJ1-5, reads DARVTQTPRHKVTEMGQEVTMRCQPILGHNTVFWYRQTMMQGLELLAYFRNRAPLDDSGMPKDRFSAEMPDATLATLKIQPSEPRDSAVYFCASASRVNQPQHFGDGTRLSIL.

The chain uses TRBV25-1 and TRBJ1-1, with D hard to call. Germline V lookup: CDR1 MGHDK, CDR2 SYGVNS. The CDR3 extends over 15 amino acids. Between the trimmed V and J ends, which lost 4 bases and 7 bases, there was a span of 19 bases. CDR3 nucleotide sequence: TGTGCCAGCAGTGTTGTAGAGGCGATCTGTCATGAAGCTTTCTTT. It yields the protein CASSVVEAICHEAFF.

V gene TRBV5-5 combines with J gene TRBJ1-5; D unresolved. The V gene lost 0 bases and the J gene lost 4 bases, with 5 bases spanning the gap. This CDR3 is 13 amino acids long. CDR1 is SGHKS, CDR2 YYEKEE, per germline (reference sequence). Written as DNA, the CDR3 is TGTGCCAGCAGCTTGGGCCTAAATCAGCCCCAGCATTTT. This codes for CASSLGLNQPQHF.

The chain links TRBV7-9 to TRBJ1-1, with a possible D match to TRBD1 (6 bases). This CDR3 has 15 residues. CDR1 is SEHNR and CDR2 is FQNEAQ in the germline V gene (reference sequence). V lost 3 bases to trimming and J lost 4 bases, with 15 bases between them. The CDR3 region has the DNA TGTGCCAGCAGCTTCACCCAGGGGCGGCGCACTGAAGCTTTCTTT. As protein: CASSFTQGRRTEAFF.

The V and J genes are TRBV19 and TRBJ1-4; D gene uncertain. Trimming pared 7 bases from V and 0 bases from J, leaving 9 bases between. The CDR3 covers 14 residues. Per germline, CDR1 LNHDA and CDR2 SQIVND (reference sequence). This CDR3 is CASNWGATNEKLFF. DNA of the CDR3: TGTGCCAGTAATTGGGGAGCAACTAATGAAAAACTGTTTTTT.

This chain uses TRBV6-6 with TRBJ2-2; 8 bases align to TRBD2. The junction had 11 bases not matched to a gene; V was cut back by 8 bases and J by 6 bases. Per the germline V gene, CDR1 is MNHNY and CDR2 is SVGAGI (reference sequence). CDR3 length: 15 residues. Here the CDR3 DNA reads TGTGCCAGCTACCTCAGCGGGAGAGGGGCCGGGGAGCTGTTTTTT. Translating it yields CASYLSGRGAGELFF.

The chain uses TRBV6-1 and TRBJ2-5, with D possibly being TRBD1 (6 bases). This CDR3 has 15 residues. V lost 3 bases and J lost 5, with 16 bases in between. Looked up from germline, CDR1 is MNHNS and CDR2 is SASEGT. This CDR3 is CASSESGTIRETQYF. DNA of the CDR3: TGTGCCAGCAGTGAGTCAGGGACAATTCGGGAGACCCAGTACTTC.

The sample holds a few counts of this clone. The rearrangement uses TRBV28 and TRBJ1-2; 7 positions agree with TRBD1. This CDR3 has 14 amino acids. Germline CDR1 MDHEN, CDR2 SYDVKM. The junction had 10 bases not matched to a gene; V was cut back by 6 bases and J by 6 bases. CDR3 nucleotides: TGTGCCAGCAGCCTCAGGACAGGACGAAATGGCTACACCTTC. Its protein is CASSLRTGRNGYTF.

The V and J genes are TRBV3-1 (or the pseudogene TRBV3-2) and TRBJ1-1; D is ambiguous. Germline CDR1 reads LGHDT; CDR2 reads YNNKEL (reference sequence). This CDR3 comprises 16 residues. The V end lost 0 bases, the J end lost 4 bases, and 15 bases lay between the germline ends. CDR3 in amino acids: CASSQDRSPRSTEAFF. Here the CDR3 DNA reads TGTGCCAGCAGCCAAGATCGTTCCCCGAGAAGCACTGAAGCTTTCTTT.

The chain combines TRBV5-4 with TRBJ2-5, with D possibly being TRBD1 or TRBD2 (5 bases each). Germline assignment: CDR1 SGHNT and CDR2 YYREEE (reference sequence). V was pared by 0 bases and J by 4 bases, with 10 bases between. The CDR3 extends over 14 amino acids. The CDR3 is CASSLEGDRETQYF. The CDR3 DNA follows: TGTGCCAGCAGCTTGGAAGGGGACCGAGAGACCCAGTACTTC.

The genes are TRBV19 and TRBJ1-5; D unresolved. Germline V gene lookup returns CDR1 LNHDA and CDR2 SQIVND (reference sequence). CDR3 length: 13 residues. Trimming took off 5 bases at V and 6 bases at J, with 11 bases between the two ends. CDR3 region: CASSSQALQPQHF. CDR3 DNA sequence: TGTGCCAGTAGTTCCCAGGCTCTTCAGCCCCAGCATTTT.

This chain uses TRBV10-3 with TRBJ1-3, with D tentatively TRBD1 (6 bases). V was shortened by 0 bases and J by 9 bases, with 24 bases between the two germline ends. Germline CDR1 is ENHRY and CDR2 is SYGVKD. There are 18 residues in the CDR3. The CDR3 sequence is CAISESALHLQGPGTIYF. CDR3 DNA: TGTGCCATCAGTGAGTCTGCGCTCCATCTACAGGGTCCCGGCACCATATATTTT.

This clone was picked up one time. This rearrangement joins TRBV30 to TRBJ1-1; TRBD1 matches 8 bases. Losses at the gene ends were 3 bases for V and 4 bases for J; bases not matched to a gene: 10. This CDR3 region has 15 residues. CDR1 and CDR2 (germline): GTSNPN, SVGIG (reference sequence). The CDR3 loop is CAWRSRGLGSTEAFF. The DNA for the CDR3 is TGTGCCTGGAGATCCAGGGGGCTCGGAAGCACTGAAGCTTTCTTT.

This clone appeared a few times. J is TRBJ2-1 and V is TRBV5-1, with D hard to call. This CDR3 contains 13 residues. With 7 bases removed from V and 6 bases from J, the gap between germline ends came to 14 bases. CDR1 is SGHRS, CDR2 YFSETQ, per germline. The CDR3 protein is CASRWTETNEQFF. The DNA of the CDR3 is TGCGCCAGCCGATGGACGGAGACCAATGAGCAGTTCTTC. The entire variable domain, with the rest obtained from reference TRBV5-1 and TRBJ2-1, is as follows: KAGVTQTPRYLIKTRGQQVTLSCSPISGHRSVSWYQQTPGQGLQFLFEYFSETQRNKGNFPGRFSGRQFSNSRSEMNVSTLELGDSALYLCASRWTETNEQFFGPGTRLTVL.

The chain carries TRBV19 and TRBJ1-5; D gene unclear. V was pared by 11 bases and J by 1 base, with 15 bases between. In germline, CDR1 is LNHDA, CDR2 SQIVND (reference sequence). This CDR3 contains 14 residues. The CDR3 bases are TGTGCCGCATCCCGTATGTCGAGCAATCAGCCCCAGCATTTT. Protein sequence: CAASRMSSNQPQHF.

The V gene is TRBV6-5, the J gene TRBJ1-5; 8 bases map to TRBD1. Germline CDR1 reads MNHEY; CDR2 reads SVGAGI. The V and J ends lost 7 bases and 5 bases, in that order; junction bases with no gene match: 10. CDR3 length equals 15 residues. CDR3 nucleotide sequence: TGTGCCAGCATTCCCCGGTCAGGGGGCCATCAGCCCCAGCATTTT. Amino acids: CASIPRSGGHQPQHF.

The V gene is TRBV12-3 or TRBV12-4, the J gene TRBJ1-2; TRBD1 is a possible D gene (5 bases). The CDR3 is 13 amino acids. The V gene lost 6 bases and the J gene lost 8 bases, with 16 bases spanning the gap. CDR3 DNA: TGTGCCAGCAGAACCGGGACGCGGAGCGGCTACACCTTC. Its protein product is CASRTGTRSGYTF.

The chain links TRBV6-5 to TRBJ1-2, with D perhaps matching TRBD1 (6 bases). V was clipped by 6 bases and J by 3 bases, with 17 bases between them. Germline CDR1 reads MNHEY; CDR2 reads SVGAGI. The CDR3 contains 15 residues. The CDR3 region is CASSPDLWTDYGYTF. CDR3 nucleotides: TGTGCCAGCAGCCCCGATCTTTGGACAGACTATGGCTACACCTTC.

This clone came up a few times. CDR3 nucleotides: TGTGCCAGCAGCCAGAGCGGACAGATCTATGGCTACACCTTC. Encoded protein: CASSQSGQIYGYTF. The chain links TRBV14 to TRBJ1-2; D may be TRBD1 (6 bases). Germline CDR1 is SGHDN and CDR2 is FVKESK. V lost 3 bases and J lost 4, with 12 bases in between. This CDR3 contains 14 residues.

The chain joins TRBV7-6 to TRBJ2-3; TRBD2 matches 9 bases. Germline V lookup: CDR1 SGHVS, CDR2 FNYEAQ. This CDR3 has 18 amino acids. Unmatched junction bases numbered 17, after V lost 3 bases and J lost 7 bases. The CDR3 sequence is CASSFPLKAGGPRNTQYF. CDR3 coding DNA: TGTGCCAGCAGCTTTCCACTTAAGGCGGGGGGGCCTAGGAATACGCAGTATTTT.

J is TRBJ1-2 and V is TRBV5-4; 8 nucleotides match TRBD1. CDR1 and CDR2 from the germline V gene are SGHNT and YYREEE (reference sequence). The V gene end was trimmed by 7 bases and the J gene end by 3 bases; junction bases not matched to a gene: 5. The CDR3 runs 13 residues. The CDR3 region is CASSGQGDYGYTF. DNA of the CDR3: TGTGCCAGCTCCGGACAGGGTGACTATGGCTACACCTTC.

The V call is TRBV2, the J call TRBJ2-2; D is possibly TRBD2 (5 bases). Germline CDR1 and CDR2: SNHLY and FYNNEI. The CDR3 length is 16 residues. Trimming removed 3 bases from V and 0 bases from J, with 11 bases in between. The CDR3 DNA reads TGTGCCAGCAGTGATCTGGTAGCGACGAACACCGGGGAGCTGTTTTTT. Its protein is CASSDLVATNTGELFF.

The chain carries TRBV3-1 (or the pseudogene TRBV3-2) and TRBJ1-1, with a possible D match to TRBD1 (6 bases). Trimming removed 1 base from V and 5 bases from J, with 14 bases in between. This CDR3 has 15 amino acids. Per the germline V gene, CDR1 is LGHDT and CDR2 is YNNKEL (reference sequence). The CDR3 spells CASSQGQGWGTEAFF. CDR3 sequence (DNA): TGTGCCAGCAGCCAAGGGCAGGGGTGGGGAACTGAAGCTTTCTTT.

The V and J genes are TRBV28 and TRBJ2-3; 8 bases are shared with TRBD2. Per germline, CDR1 MDHEN and CDR2 SYDVKM. Unmatched junction bases numbered 9, after V lost 7 bases and J lost 3 bases. This CDR3 is built from 15 residues. CDR3 amino acids: CASNPAGVGTDTQYF. In nucleotides, the CDR3 is TGTGCCAGCAATCCAGCGGGGGTGGGAACAGATACGCAGTATTTT.

V gene TRBV27 combines with J gene TRBJ1-5; D might be TRBD1 (5 bases). Germline loops: CDR1 MNHEY, CDR2 SMNVEV (reference sequence). This CDR3 spans 12 amino acids. Trimming left V 6 bases short and J 4 bases short, with 7 bases between. CDR3: CASRNRNQPQHF. CDR3 nucleotide sequence: TGTGCCAGCAGAAACAGGAATCAGCCCCAGCATTTT.

V gene TRBV19 combines with J gene TRBJ1-5; D perhaps matches TRBD1 (5 bases). The CDR3 is 15 residues long. Deletions cut 5 bases from V and 3 bases from J, with 14 bases between. Germline V gene data show CDR1 as LNHDA and CDR2 as SQIVND (reference sequence). Here the CDR3 DNA reads TGTGCCAGTAGTGCCTGGGACGGTAACAATCAGCCCCAGCATTTT. This sequence encodes CASSAWDGNNQPQHF.

The rearrangement uses TRBV24-1 and TRBJ1-5; D possibly corresponds to TRBD1 (5 bases). The CDR3 spans 16 residues. V gave up 2 bases and J gave up 8 bases, with 18 bases separating them. CDR1 KGHDR and CDR2 SFDVKD come from the germline V gene. The CDR3 protein is CATSDSVGGAREPQHF. CDR3 coding DNA: TGTGCCACCAGTGATTCTGTGGGGGGTGCGCGGGAGCCCCAGCATTTT.

The CDR3 coding sequence is TGTGCCAGCATTAGTCTTTTAGACTTCACTGAAGCTTTCTTT. Its translation: CASISLLDFTEAFF. The chain is built from TRBV2 and TRBJ1-1; no reliable D call. The germline gives CDR1 SNHLY, CDR2 FYNNEI. The ends were cut back, 7 bases at V and 4 bases at J, with 16 bases in the middle. This CDR3 has 14 residues.